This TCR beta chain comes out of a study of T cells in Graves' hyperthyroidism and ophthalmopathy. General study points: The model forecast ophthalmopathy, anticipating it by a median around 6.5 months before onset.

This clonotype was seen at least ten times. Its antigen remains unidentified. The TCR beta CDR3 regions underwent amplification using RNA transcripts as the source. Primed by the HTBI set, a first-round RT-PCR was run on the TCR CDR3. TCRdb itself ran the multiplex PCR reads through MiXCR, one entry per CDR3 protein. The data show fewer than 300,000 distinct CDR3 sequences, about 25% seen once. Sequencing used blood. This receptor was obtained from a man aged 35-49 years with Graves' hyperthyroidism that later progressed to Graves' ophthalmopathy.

The CDR3 sequence is CASFLRLNREETQYF. Here the CDR3 DNA reads TGTGCCAGTTTTCTCAGGCTAAATAGGGAAGAGACCCAGTACTTC. The chain couples TRBV6-5 to TRBJ2-5; D is undetermined. The CDR3 covers 15 residues. Germline CDR1 reads MNHEY; CDR2 reads SVGAGI. Trimming shortened V by 9 bases and J by 3 bases, and 20 bases separated the two germline ends.